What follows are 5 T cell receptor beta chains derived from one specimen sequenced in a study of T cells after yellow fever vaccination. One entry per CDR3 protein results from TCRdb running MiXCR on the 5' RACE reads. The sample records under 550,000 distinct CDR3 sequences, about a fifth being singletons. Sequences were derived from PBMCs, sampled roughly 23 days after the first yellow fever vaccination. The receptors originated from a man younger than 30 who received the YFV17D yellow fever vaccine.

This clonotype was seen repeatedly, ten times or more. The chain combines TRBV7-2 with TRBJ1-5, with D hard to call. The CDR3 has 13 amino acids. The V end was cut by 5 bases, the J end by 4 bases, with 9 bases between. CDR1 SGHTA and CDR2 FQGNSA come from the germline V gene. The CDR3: CASSPQENQPQHF. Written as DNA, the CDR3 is TGTGCCAGCAGCCCGCAGGAGAATCAGCCCCAGCATTTT.

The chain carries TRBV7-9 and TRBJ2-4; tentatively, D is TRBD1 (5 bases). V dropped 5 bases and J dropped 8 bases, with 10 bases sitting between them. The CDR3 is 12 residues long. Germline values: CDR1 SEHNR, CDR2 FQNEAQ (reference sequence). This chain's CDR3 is CASSIREHIQYF. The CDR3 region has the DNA TGTGCCAGCAGCATCAGGGAACACATTCAGTACTTC.

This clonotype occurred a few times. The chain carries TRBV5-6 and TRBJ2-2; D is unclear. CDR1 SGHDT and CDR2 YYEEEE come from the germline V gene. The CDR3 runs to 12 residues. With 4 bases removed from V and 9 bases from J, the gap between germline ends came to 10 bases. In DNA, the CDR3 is TGTGCCAGCAGCGTGTCGGTACGGGAGCTGTTTTTT. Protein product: CASSVSVRELFF.

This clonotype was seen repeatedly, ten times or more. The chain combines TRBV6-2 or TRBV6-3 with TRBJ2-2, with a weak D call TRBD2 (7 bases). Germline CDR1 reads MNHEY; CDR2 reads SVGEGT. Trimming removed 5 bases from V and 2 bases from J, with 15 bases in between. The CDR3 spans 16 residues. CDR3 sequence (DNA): TGTGCCAGCAGTCCCTACGGGGGGCGTAACACCGGGGAGCTGTTTTTT. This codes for CASSPYGGRNTGELFF.

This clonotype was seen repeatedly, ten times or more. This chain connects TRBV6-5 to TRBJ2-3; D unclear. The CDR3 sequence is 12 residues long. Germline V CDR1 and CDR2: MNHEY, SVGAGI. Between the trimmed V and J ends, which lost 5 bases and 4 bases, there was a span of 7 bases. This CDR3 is CASSPNSDTQYF. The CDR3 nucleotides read TGTGCCAGCAGTCCTAATTCAGATACGCAGTATTTT.